This passage covers 18 T cell receptor beta chains from one sample sequenced in a study of cytotoxic CD8 clonotypes in ibrutinib-treated CLL. The data were produced by immunoSEQ multiplex PCR, yet TCRdb's version contains in-frame clones alone and is incomplete. Of some 200,000 clones in the sample, around 70% were seen once. The material sequenced was PBMCs, taken after 12 months of ibrutinib treatment. The receptors derive from a human donor with chronic lymphocytic leukemia.

A few counts support this clone. In DNA, the CDR3 is TGTGCCACCCAGAGGGGGTTCGGTCAGCCCCAGCATTTT. Protein: CATQRGFGQPQHF. The chain links TRBV2 to TRBJ1-5, with D perhaps matching TRBD1 (6 bases). Trimming pared 10 bases from V and 6 bases from J, leaving 16 bases between. The CDR3 contains 13 residues. The germline CDR1 and CDR2 sequences are SNHLY and FYNNEI.

The chain joins TRBV28 to TRBJ2-3; possibly TRBD2 for D (6 bases). The germline V and J ends were trimmed by 6 bases and 3 bases, with 16 bases remaining between them. The CDR3 is 15 amino acids. Germline CDR1 and CDR2: MDHEN and SYDVKM. CDR3 loop: CASSLRGAGTDTQYF. As DNA, the CDR3 is TGTGCCAGCAGCCTCCGGGGTGCGGGGACAGATACGCAGTATTTT.

The rearrangement links TRBV7-2 to TRBJ2-7, with TRBD2 matching over 12 bases. The V gene's germline CDR1 is SGHTA and CDR2 FQGNSA. This CDR3 region has 16 residues. The J segment lost 6 bases and the V segment lost 6 bases, leaving 12 bases of the junction unmatched. The CDR3 nucleotides read TGTGCCAGCAGGGACAGGAGACTAGCGGGAGCGGGCGAGCAGTACTTC. Protein product: CASRDRRLAGAGEQYF.

This clone came up a few times. This CDR3 is CASSPQGYGYTF. CDR3 sequence (DNA): TGTGCCAGCTCACCCCAGGGGTATGGCTACACCTTC. The rearrangement links TRBV18 to TRBJ1-2, with D perhaps matching TRBD1 (6 bases). CDR1 and CDR2 from the germline V gene are KGHSH and LQKENI. V gave up 3 bases and J gave up 5 bases, with 7 bases separating them. This CDR3 region has 12 residues. The whole variable domain, remainder taken from reference TRBV18 and TRBJ1-2, is NAGVMQNPRHLVRRRGQEARLRCSPMKGHSHVYWYRQLPEEGLKFMVYLQKENIIDESGMPKERFSAEFPKEGPSILRIQQVVRGDSAAYFCASSPQGYGYTFGSGTRLTVV.

V usage is TRBV9 and J usage is TRBJ2-7; 9 bases match TRBD2. The junction had 7 bases not matched to a gene; V was cut back by 4 bases and J by 2 bases. Germline loops: CDR1 SGDLS, CDR2 YYNGEE. There are 15 residues in the CDR3. The CDR3 coding sequence is TGTGCCAGCAGCCCCCCGACTAGCGGCCCCTACGAGCAGTACTTC. This encodes CASSPPTSGPYEQYF.

The chain carries TRBV28 and TRBJ2-5, with 13 nucleotides matching TRBD2. Germline assignment: CDR1 MDHEN and CDR2 SYDVKM. V dropped 6 bases and J dropped 5; count of bases not matched to a gene: 12. CDR3 size: 17 residues. CDR3 sequence: CASSRLTSGRIRETQYF. In nucleotides, the CDR3 is TGTGCCAGCAGCCGTCTGACTAGCGGGAGGATCCGGGAGACCCAGTACTTC.

This clone turned up a few times. The genes are TRBV19 and TRBJ1-5; D unresolved. The CDR3 is 15 residues long. Germline CDR1 LNHDA, CDR2 SQIVND (reference sequence). V was trimmed by 0 bases and J by 1 base, leaving 7 bases between them. The CDR3 reads CASSIERTSNQPQHF. The CDR3 nucleotides read TGTGCCAGTAGTATAGAGAGGACGAGCAATCAGCCCCAGCATTTT.

V usage is TRBV29-1 and J usage is TRBJ2-3, with 8 bases identical to TRBD2. J gave up 5 bases and V 4 bases, and 11 bases lay outside the gene matches. The germline V gene encodes CDR1 SQVTM and CDR2 ANQGSEA. The CDR3 covers 15 residues. CDR3 bases: TGCAGCGTTGCCTCGACCGGGGGGGCGGGAGATACGCAGTATTTT. Its protein product is CSVASTGGAGDTQYF.

The chain links TRBV5-4 to TRBJ1-2; TRBD1 matches 9 bases. J gave up 5 bases and V 6 bases, and 8 bases lay outside the gene matches. This CDR3 is built from 14 residues. Per germline, CDR1 SGHNT and CDR2 YYREEE (reference sequence). This CDR3 is CASTKDRGVYGYTF. CDR3 DNA sequence: TGTGCCAGCACTAAGGACAGGGGAGTGTATGGCTACACCTTC.

V gene TRBV5-1 combines with J gene TRBJ2-3; either TRBD1 or TRBD2 may supply D (5 bases each). CDR3 length: 14 residues. Germline V gene lookup returns CDR1 SGHRS and CDR2 YFSETQ. Trimming removed 2 bases at V and 3 bases at J, with 10 bases between. The CDR3 loop reads CASSLGTETDTQYF. CDR3 in DNA: TGCGCCAGCAGCTTAGGGACCGAGACAGATACGCAGTATTTT.

This chain uses TRBV18 with TRBJ2-1; 8 bases align to TRBD2. The CDR3 runs to 17 residues. From germline, CDR1 is KGHSH and CDR2 LQKENI. V was clipped by 3 bases and J by 1 base; unmatched bases: 8. The DNA of the CDR3 is TGTGCCAGCTCACCCCGAAGAGCGGGAGTATCCTACAATGAGCAGTTCTTC. Encoded protein: CASSPRRAGVSYNEQFF.

The chain links TRBV14 to TRBJ1-2; D ambiguous. CDR1 SGHDN and CDR2 FVKESK come from the germline V gene. This CDR3 contains 13 residues. Trimming removed 1 base from V and 2 bases from J, with 5 bases in between. The CDR3: CASSQARNYGYTF. Here the CDR3 DNA reads TGTGCCAGCAGCCAAGCGAGGAACTATGGCTACACCTTC. The full variable domain, completed using reference TRBV14 and TRBJ1-2, is EAGVTQFPSHSVIEKGQTVTLRCDPISGHDNLYWYRRVMGKEIKFLLHFVKESKQDESGMPNNRFLAERTGGTYSTLKVQPAELEDSGVYFCASSQARNYGYTFGSGTRLTVV.

The J gene is TRBJ2-1, the V gene TRBV6-5, with 7 bases lining up with TRBD1. V lost 0 bases and J lost 10; bases outside the gene matches: 12. In germline, CDR1 is MNHEY, CDR2 SVGAGI. This CDR3 has 16 residues. The CDR3 nucleotides read TGTGCCAGCAGTTACTCCAGAAGAACAGGGGTCCTCGAGCAGTTCTTC. It specifies CASSYSRRTGVLEQFF.

The CDR3 DNA is TGCGCCAGCAGCTCAAGGACAGGGGGAGCCTACGAGCAGTACTTC. It translates to CASSSRTGGAYEQYF. J is TRBJ2-7 and V is TRBV5-1, with 10 bases matching TRBD1. The trim removed 3 bases at V and 2 bases at J, leaving 5 bases unmatched. The CDR3 spans 15 residues. In germline, CDR1 is SGHRS, CDR2 YFSETQ. The variable domain in full, completed from reference TRBV5-1 and TRBJ2-7, reads KAGVTQTPRYLIKTRGQQVTLSCSPISGHRSVSWYQQTPGQGLQFLFEYFSETQRNKGNFPGRFSGRQFSNSRSEMNVSTLELGDSALYLCASSSRTGGAYEQYFGPGTRLTVT.

This chain joins TRBV5-1 and TRBJ2-3; 9 bases align to TRBD2. There are 16 residues in the CDR3. The ends lost 1 base at V and 5 bases at J; junction bases unmatched: 8. Germline CDR1 SGHRS, CDR2 YFSETQ. CDR3 sequence: CASSLLQRGDRDTQYF. The CDR3, as DNA: TGCGCCAGCAGCTTGCTACAGCGGGGGGATCGAGATACGCAGTATTTT.

The V gene is TRBV6-5, the J gene TRBJ1-5; 8 nucleotides agree with TRBD1. Germline loops: CDR1 MNHEY, CDR2 SVGAGI. With V trimmed by 6 bases and J by 3 bases, 7 bases remained unmatched. This CDR3 region has 15 residues. The CDR3 DNA reads TGTGCCAGCAGCCCGACAGGGGATTCCAATCAGCCCCAGCATTTT. It encodes CASSPTGDSNQPQHF.

The rearrangement links TRBV20-1 to TRBJ2-7; possible D gene TRBD2, 5 bases. V was trimmed by 6 bases and J by 6 bases, leaving 12 bases between them. The CDR3 length is 11 residues. The germline CDR1 and CDR2 sequences are DFQATT and SNEGSKA (reference sequence). CDR3 DNA: TGCAGTGCCATCGAGGGCGCCGAGCAGTACTTC. Its translation is CSAIEGAEQYF.

This chain joins TRBV30 and TRBJ1-2; D is ambiguous. Germline V gives CDR1 GTSNPN, CDR2 SVGIG (reference sequence). This CDR3 has 13 residues. V dropped 6 bases and J dropped 3 bases, with 14 bases sitting between them. This CDR3 is CACITESHYGYTF. In nucleotides, the CDR3 is TGTGCCTGTATTACGGAGAGCCACTATGGCTACACCTTC.